This T cell receptor (beta chain) emerged from a study of regulatory T cells in long-lasting Graves disease. This clonotype was seen many times. Construction of the TCR beta libraries employed iRepertoire HTBI primers in conjunction with Arm-PCR of CDR3 regions. TCRdb itself ran the multiplex PCR reads through MiXCR, one entry per CDR3 protein. Of about 200,000 distinct CDR3 sequences listed, approximately 19% are singletons. Sample time point: newly diagnosed GD, antithyroid drugs for less than 3 months. With RNA extracted from PBMCs as input, the TCR library was made. The germline CDR1 and CDR2 sequences are KGHSH and LQKENI. V lost 8 bases to trimming and J lost 2 bases, with 9 bases between them. CDR3 size: 12 residues. This same sample was also part of a study on T cells in Graves' hyperthyroidism and ophthalmopathy.

The receptor was isolated from a woman under 40 with Graves disease. Specimen: peripheral blood mononuclear cells (PBMCs), collected at new diagnosis, from a patient treated with antithyroid drugs. The chain carries TRBV18 and TRBJ1-1; D is uncertain. The CDR3 loop reads CASSPLNTEAFF. For the CDR3, the DNA is TGTGCCAGCAGTCCCCTTAACACTGAAGCTTTCTTT.